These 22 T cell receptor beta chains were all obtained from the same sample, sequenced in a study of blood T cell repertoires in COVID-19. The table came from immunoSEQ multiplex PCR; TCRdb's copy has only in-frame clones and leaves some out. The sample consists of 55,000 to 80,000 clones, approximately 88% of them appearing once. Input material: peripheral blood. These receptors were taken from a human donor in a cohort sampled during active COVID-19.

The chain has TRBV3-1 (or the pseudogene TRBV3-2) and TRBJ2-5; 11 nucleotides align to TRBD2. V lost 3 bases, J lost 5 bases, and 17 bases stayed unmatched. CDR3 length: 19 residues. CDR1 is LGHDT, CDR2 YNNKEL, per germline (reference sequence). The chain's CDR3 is CASSQALLAGGFGGETQYF. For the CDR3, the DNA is TGTGCCAGCAGCCAGGCCCTTTTAGCGGGAGGGTTTGGCGGTGAGACCCAGTACTTC.

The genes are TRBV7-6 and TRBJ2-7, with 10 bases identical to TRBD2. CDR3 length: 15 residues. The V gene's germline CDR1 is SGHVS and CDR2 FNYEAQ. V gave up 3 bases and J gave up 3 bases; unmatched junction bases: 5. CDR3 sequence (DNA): TGTGCCAGCAGCTTCAATAGCGGGGGGAACTACGAGCAGTACTTC. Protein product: CASSFNSGGNYEQYF. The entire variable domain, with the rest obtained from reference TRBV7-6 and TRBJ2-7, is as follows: GAGVSQSPRYKVTKRGQDVALRCDPISGHVSLYWYRQALGQGPEFLTYFNYEAQQDKSGLPNDRFSAERPEGSISTLTIQRTEQRDSAMYRCASSFNSGGNYEQYFGPGTRLTVT.

The CDR3, as DNA: TGTGCCAGTAGCTCTCCCGGGAGGGACCAATTCCGCCACTACAATGAGCAGTTCTTC. Residues: CASSSPGRDQFRHYNEQFF. The J gene is TRBJ2-1, the V gene TRBV19; TRBD2 matches 8 bases. CDR1 LNHDA and CDR2 SQIVND come from the germline V gene (reference sequence). The trim removed 6 bases at V and 3 bases at J, leaving 19 bases unmatched. This CDR3 has 19 residues.

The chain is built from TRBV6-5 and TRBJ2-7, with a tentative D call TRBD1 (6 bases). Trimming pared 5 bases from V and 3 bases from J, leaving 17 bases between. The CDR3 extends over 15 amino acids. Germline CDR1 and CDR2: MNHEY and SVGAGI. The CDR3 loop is CASSTWTALIYEQYF. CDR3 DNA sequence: TGTGCCAGCAGTACCTGGACAGCCCTCATCTACGAGCAGTACTTC.

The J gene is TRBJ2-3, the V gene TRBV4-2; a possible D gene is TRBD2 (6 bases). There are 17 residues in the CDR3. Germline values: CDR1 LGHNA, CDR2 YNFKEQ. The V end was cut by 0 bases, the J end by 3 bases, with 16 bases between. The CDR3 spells CASSQEPPGGVTDTQYF. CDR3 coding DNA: TGTGCCAGCAGCCAAGAACCCCCCGGGGGAGTAACAGATACGCAGTATTTT.

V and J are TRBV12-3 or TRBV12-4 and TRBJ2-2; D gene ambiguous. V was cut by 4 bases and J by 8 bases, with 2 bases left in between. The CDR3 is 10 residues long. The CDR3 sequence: CASSSGELFF. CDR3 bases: TGTGCCAGCAGTTCTGGGGAGCTGTTTTTT.

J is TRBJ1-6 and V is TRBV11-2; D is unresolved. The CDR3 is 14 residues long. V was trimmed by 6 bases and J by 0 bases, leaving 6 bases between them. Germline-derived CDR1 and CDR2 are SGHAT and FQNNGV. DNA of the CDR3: TGTGCCAGCAGTGGGAGCTCCTATAATTCACCCCTCCACTTT. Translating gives CASSGSSYNSPLHF.

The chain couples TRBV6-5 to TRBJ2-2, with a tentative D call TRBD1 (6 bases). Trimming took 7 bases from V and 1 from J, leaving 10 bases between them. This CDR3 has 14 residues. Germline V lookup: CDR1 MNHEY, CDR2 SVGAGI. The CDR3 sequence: CASKGQMNTGELFF. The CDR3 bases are TGTGCCAGCAAAGGACAGATGAACACCGGGGAGCTGTTTTTT.

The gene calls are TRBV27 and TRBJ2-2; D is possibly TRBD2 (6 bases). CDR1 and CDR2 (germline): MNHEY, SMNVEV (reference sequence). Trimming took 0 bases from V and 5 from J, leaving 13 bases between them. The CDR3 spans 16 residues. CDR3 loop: CASSLSSRGNTGELFF. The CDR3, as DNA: TGTGCCAGCAGTTTATCCTCTCGCGGGAATACCGGGGAGCTGTTTTTT.

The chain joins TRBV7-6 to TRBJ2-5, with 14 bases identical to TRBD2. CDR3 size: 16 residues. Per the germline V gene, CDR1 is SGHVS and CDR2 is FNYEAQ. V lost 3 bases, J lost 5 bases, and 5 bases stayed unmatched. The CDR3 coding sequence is TGTGCCAGCAGCTTCAGACTAGCGGGAGGGCGGGAGACCCAGTACTTC. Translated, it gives CASSFRLAGGRETQYF.

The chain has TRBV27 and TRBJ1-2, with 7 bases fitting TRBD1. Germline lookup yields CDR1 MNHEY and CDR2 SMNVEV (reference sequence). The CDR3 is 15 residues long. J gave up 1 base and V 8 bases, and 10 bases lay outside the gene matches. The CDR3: CASGDRASGNYGYTF. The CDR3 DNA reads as TGTGCCAGCGGCGACAGGGCAAGCGGTAACTATGGCTACACCTTC.

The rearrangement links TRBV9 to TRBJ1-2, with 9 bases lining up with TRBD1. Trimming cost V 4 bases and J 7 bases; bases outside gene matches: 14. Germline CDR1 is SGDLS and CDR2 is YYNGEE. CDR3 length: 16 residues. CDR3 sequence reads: CASSSRTGTGSRGYTF. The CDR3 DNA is TGTGCCAGCAGCTCGCGAACCGGGACAGGGTCTCGTGGCTACACCTTC.

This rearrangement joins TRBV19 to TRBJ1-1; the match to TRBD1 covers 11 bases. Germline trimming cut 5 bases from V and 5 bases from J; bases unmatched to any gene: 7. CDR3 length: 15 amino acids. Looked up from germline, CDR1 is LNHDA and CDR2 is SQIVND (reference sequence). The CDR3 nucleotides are TGTGCCAGTAGTGCCGGACAGGGGGCTTTAACTGAAGCTTTCTTT. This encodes CASSAGQGALTEAFF.

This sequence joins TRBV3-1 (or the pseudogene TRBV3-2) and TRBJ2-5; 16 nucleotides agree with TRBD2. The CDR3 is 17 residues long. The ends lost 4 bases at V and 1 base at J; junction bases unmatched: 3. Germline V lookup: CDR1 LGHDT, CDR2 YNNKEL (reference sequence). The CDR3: CASSPGLAGGRQETQYF. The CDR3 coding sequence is TGTGCCAGCAGCCCGGGACTAGCGGGGGGGCGCCAAGAGACCCAGTACTTC.

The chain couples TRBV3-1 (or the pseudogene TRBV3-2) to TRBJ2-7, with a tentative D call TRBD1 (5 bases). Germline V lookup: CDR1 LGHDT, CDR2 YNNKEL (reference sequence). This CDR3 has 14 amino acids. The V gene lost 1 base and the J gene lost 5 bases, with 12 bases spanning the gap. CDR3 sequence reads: CASSQGTRLDEQYF. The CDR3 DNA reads TGTGCCAGCAGCCAAGGGACACGTCTAGACGAGCAGTACTTC.

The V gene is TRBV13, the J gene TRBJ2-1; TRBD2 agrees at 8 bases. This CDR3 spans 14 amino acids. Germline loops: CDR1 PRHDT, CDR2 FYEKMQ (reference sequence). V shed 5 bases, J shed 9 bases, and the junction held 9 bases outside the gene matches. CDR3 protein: CASSINSGVSEQFF. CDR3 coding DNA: TGTGCCAGCAGCATCAATAGCGGGGTCAGTGAGCAGTTCTTC. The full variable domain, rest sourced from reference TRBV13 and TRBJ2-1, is AAGVIQSPRHLIKEKRETATLKCYPIPRHDTVYWYQQGPGQDPQFLISFYEKMQSDKGSIPDRFSAQQFSDYHSELNMSSLELGDSALYFCASSINSGVSEQFFGPGTRLTVL.

The CDR3 region is CAWSPRGGTEAFF. CDR3 bases: TGTGCCTGGAGTCCCCGGGGAGGAACTGAAGCTTTCTTT. The chain is built from TRBV30 and TRBJ1-1; no clear D gene. The CDR3 has 13 amino acids. Trimming removed 2 bases from V and 5 bases from J, with 12 bases in between. The V gene's germline CDR1 is GTSNPN and CDR2 SVGIG (reference sequence).

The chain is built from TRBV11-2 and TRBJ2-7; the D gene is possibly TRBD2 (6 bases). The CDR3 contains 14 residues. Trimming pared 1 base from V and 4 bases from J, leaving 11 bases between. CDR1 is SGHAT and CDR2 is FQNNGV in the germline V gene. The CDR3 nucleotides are TGTGCCAGCAGCTTAGTACTAGCTTCATACGAGCAGTACTTC. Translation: CASSLVLASYEQYF. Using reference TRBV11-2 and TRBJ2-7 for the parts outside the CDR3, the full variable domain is EAGVAQSPRYKIIEKRQSVAFWCNPISGHATLYWYQQILGQGPKLLIQFQNNGVVDDSQLPKDRFSAERLKGVDSTLKIQPAKLEDSAVYLCASSLVLASYEQYFGPGTRLTVT.

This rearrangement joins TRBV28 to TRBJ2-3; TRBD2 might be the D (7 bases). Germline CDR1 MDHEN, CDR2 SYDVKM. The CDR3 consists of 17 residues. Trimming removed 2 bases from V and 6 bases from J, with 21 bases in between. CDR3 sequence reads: CASSLRGKGGGTDTQYF. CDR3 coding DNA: TGTGCCAGCAGTTTAAGGGGGAAAGGCGGGGGTACGGATACGCAGTATTTT.

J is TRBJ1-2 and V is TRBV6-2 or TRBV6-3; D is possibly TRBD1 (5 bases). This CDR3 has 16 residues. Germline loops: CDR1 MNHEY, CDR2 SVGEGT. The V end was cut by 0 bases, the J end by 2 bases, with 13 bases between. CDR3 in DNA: TGTGCCAGCAGTTACTCGAGGGCGGGACGGAACTATGGCTACACCTTC. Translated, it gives CASSYSRAGRNYGYTF.

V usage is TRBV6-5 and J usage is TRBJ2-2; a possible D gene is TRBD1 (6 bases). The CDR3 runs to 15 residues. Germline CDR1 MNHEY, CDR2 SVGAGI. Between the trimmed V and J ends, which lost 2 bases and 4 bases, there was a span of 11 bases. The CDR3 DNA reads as TGTGCCAGCAGTTACACGGACAGCCTCACCGGGGAGCTGTTTTTT. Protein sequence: CASSYTDSLTGELFF.

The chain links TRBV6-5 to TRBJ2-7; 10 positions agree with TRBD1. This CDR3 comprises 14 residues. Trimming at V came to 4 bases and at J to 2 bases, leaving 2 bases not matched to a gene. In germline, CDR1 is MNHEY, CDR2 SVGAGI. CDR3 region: CASSLGTGAYEQYF. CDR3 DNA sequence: TGTGCCAGCAGTTTGGGGACAGGGGCCTACGAGCAGTACTTC.